This TCR beta chain stems from a study of CD8+CD57+ T cells in acquired aplastic anemia. Study conclusions and caveats: Patients and controls turned out to have around 29 CD8+ CDR3 sequences in common.

Unmatched junction bases numbered 6, after V lost 3 bases and J lost 11 bases. Per the germline V gene, CDR1 is SNHLY and CDR2 is FYNNEI. The CDR3 has 14 amino acids. Profiling of TCR beta VDJ combinations and CDR3 sequences used genomic DNA as template. Using its own MiXCR run on the reads, TCRdb lists one record per CDR3 protein. The sample contains about 210,000 distinct CDR3 sequences, about a third of which appear only once. A few counts support this clonotype. Its antigen is still unknown. The sample consisted of sorted CD4+, CD8+, or CD8+CD57+ T cells (not recorded which) from PBMCs. The chain links TRBV2 to TRBJ1-6; 8 nucleotides align to TRBD1. The TCR originated in a human donor in good health, serving as a control. CDR3 DNA sequence: TGTGCCAGCAGTGAGGACAGGGCCCCCACACCCCTCCACTTT. Translation gives CASSEDRAPTPLHF.